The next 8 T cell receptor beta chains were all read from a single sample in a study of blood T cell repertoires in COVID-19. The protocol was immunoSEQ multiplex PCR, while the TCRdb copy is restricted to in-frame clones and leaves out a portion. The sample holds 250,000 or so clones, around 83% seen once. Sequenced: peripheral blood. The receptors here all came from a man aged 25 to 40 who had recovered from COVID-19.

The CDR3 sequence: CASRASGNTIYF. The CDR3 bases are TGTGCCAGCAGGGCCTCTGGAAACACCATATATTTT. The V call is TRBV6-5, the J call TRBJ1-3; unclear D gene. Trimming left V 6 bases short and J 0 bases short, with 3 bases between. Germline V gene lookup returns CDR1 MNHEY and CDR2 SVGAGI. CDR3 length: 12 residues.

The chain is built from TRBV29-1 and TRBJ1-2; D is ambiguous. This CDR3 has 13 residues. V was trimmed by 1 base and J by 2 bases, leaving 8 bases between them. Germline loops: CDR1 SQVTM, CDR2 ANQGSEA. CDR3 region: CSVEVGPNYGYTF. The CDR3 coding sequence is TGCAGCGTTGAAGTGGGCCCAAACTATGGCTACACCTTC. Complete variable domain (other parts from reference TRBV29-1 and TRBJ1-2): SAVISQKPSRDICQRGTSLTIQCQVDSQVTMMFWYRQQPGQSLTLIATANQGSEATYESGFVIDKFPISRPNLTFSTLTVSNMSPEDSSIYLCSVEVGPNYGYTFGSGTRLTVV.

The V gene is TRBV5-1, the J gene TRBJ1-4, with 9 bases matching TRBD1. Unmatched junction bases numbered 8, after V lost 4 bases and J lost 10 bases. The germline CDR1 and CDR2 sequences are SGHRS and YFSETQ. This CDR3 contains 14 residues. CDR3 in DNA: TGCGCCAGCAGCACGGGACAGGGTTTGGGAAAACTGTTTTTT. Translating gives CASSTGQGLGKLFF.

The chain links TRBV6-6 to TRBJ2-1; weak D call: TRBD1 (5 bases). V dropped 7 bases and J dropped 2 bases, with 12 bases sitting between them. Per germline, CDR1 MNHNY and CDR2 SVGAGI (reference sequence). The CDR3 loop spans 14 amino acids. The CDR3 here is CASTLDSTYNEQFF. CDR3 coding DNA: TGTGCCAGCACTTTAGACAGCACCTACAATGAGCAGTTCTTC.

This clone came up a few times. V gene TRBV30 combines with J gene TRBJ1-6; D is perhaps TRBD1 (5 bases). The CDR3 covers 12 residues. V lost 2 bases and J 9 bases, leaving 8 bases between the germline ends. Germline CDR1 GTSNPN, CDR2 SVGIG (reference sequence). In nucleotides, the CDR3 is TGTGCCTGGAGTCGGAGGGGTTCACCCCTCCACTTT. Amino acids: CAWSRRGSPLHF.

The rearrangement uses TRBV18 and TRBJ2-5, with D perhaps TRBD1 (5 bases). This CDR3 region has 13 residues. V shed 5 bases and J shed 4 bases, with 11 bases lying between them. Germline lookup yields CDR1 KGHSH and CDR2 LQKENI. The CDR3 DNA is TGTGCCAGCTCAGAGACAGAAAGAGAGACCCAGTACTTC. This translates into CASSETERETQYF. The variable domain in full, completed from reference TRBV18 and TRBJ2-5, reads NAGVMQNPRHLVRRRGQEARLRCSPMKGHSHVYWYRQLPEEGLKFMVYLQKENIIDESGMPKERFSAEFPKEGPSILRIQQVVRGDSAAYFCASSETERETQYFGPGTRLLVL.

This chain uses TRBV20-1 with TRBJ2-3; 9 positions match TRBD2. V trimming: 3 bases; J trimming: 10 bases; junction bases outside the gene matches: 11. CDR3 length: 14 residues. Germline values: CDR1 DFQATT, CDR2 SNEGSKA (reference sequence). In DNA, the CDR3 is TGCAGTGCTAGTCTACCTAGCGGGGTTTATGCGCAGTATTTT. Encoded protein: CSASLPSGVYAQYF.

The CDR3 region is CASSASGGPRTGELFF. The CDR3 DNA reads as TGCGCCAGCAGCGCTTCCGGGGGGCCGCGAACCGGGGAGCTGTTTTTT. The chain uses TRBV4-1 and TRBJ2-2; D is possibly TRBD2 (7 bases). V lost 5 bases and J 5 bases, leaving 18 bases between the germline ends. Germline V lookup: CDR1 MGHRA, CDR2 YSYEKL. This CDR3 has 16 amino acids.